The subject of this entry is one T cell receptor (beta chain). The target of this receptor is not known. No quality values exist for individual bases; no much larger clone is one base distant. Receptor amplification or capture employed PCR. The sequencing machine was an Illumina HiSeq 4000. High-throughput sequencing was used to profile the CDR3 region of the TCR beta-chain in every patient. Under the source paper's analysis protocol: The researchers built a classifier to tell apart papillary thyroid cancer patients with distant metastasis, based on CDR3 differences among clinicopathological groups. Repertoire diversity was assessed with the Shannon index, and tumor-blood repertoire similarity with the Morisita-Horn index. TCRdb trimmed public reads at Q25 via fastp, called clones via MiXCR and kept in-frame beta chains. It is TCRdb's table, rather than the study itself, that gives the V and J calls and clone size. This sample lists 35,000 to 40,000 clones; more than 20% were detected once. The ten largest account for around 15% of the sample.

No treatment had been received by any patient before thyroid surgery. Patient clinical samples collected from 2012 to 2018 were retrospectively analysed using T-cell receptor beta sequencing. As encoded in the germline V gene, CDR1 is MNHEY while CDR2 is SVGEGT. The V end gives up 4 bases and the J end 0 bases, leaving 6 bases in the junction not matched to a gene. The CDR3 spans 15 residues, from the cysteine through the phenylalanine. Kept here is only the CDR3 DNA, which spans 45 bases and is read in frame from base 1. The sample originates from a study of metastatic and nonmetastatic thyroid tumors (dated by TCRdb to 2020 to 2021). Looking at the study overall: Repertoires from peripheral blood and from tumor or nodule tissue samples of malignant and benign thyroid patients were compared. Overall study results and their limits: In both blood and tumor samples, TCR beta diversity was reported to be significantly higher in malignant tumors than in benign nodules.

The TCR sequence derives from a female donor with papillary thyroid cancer or a benign thyroid nodule (not recorded which). Some clones in this sample may be carry-over from other donors' samples. What was sequenced was blood. The chain is encoded by TRBV6-2 or TRBV6-3 joined to TRBJ2-7; 7 bases in the junction line up with TRBD2. The DNA is as follows: TGTGCCAGCAGTTTCCCCGGGACTACCTCCTACGAGCAGTACTTC. Its protein reads: CASSFPGTTSYEQYF.